This section outlines one T cell receptor (beta chain) sequence together with its context. Its antigen has not been determined. Per-base quality was not reported, and no clone a single base away is much larger than it. Taken from cysteine to phenylalanine, the CDR3 has 13 residues. Only CDR3 DNA remains: 39 bases, in frame from the first base. The germline V gene sets CDR1 to ENHRY and CDR2 to SYGVKD. Deletion took 10 bases off V and 1 base off J, with a span of 13 bases between the germline ends. These data belong to a study of cytomegalovirus exposure and HLA in healthy donors (dated by TCRdb to between 2016 and 2019). Some background on the complete study: An earlier analysis of roughly 610 of the donors reported around 280 Gb of sequence data and about 120 million unique TCR beta sequences obtained from roughly 180 million T cells. Because of strong linkage in the cohort, five DR-DQ haplotypes were treated as single units for association and clustering. A later genetic analysis used genome-wide SNP genotypes for about 60% of the roughly 670 donors, treating that subset as a discovery cohort. Alongside the repertoire data, information on donor age, sex, ethnicity and CMV serostatus was compiled. In addition to the first cohort of 650 to 800 subjects, a separate validation cohort of approximately 130 different subjects was used. The T cell repertoires of 666 subjects were profiled by immunosequencing and related to cytomegalovirus serostatus. The genetic ancestry cluster associated with self-reported Caucasian donors included 65% to 90% of the 300 to 400 genotyped donors. Rather than drawing on any new phenotypic data, the later analysis identified candidate immune exposures from TCR beta sequences and the way those sequences occurred across donors. Across 398 genotyped donors of the cohort, an average of approximately 240,000 unique TCR beta nucleotide sequences per donor were sequenced, and around 20% of those sequences were non-productive. Both class I and class II loci were covered by HLA typing, at four-digit resolution. To predict cytomegalovirus infection status, the study combined high-throughput TCR immunosequencing, statistical association of individual TCRs with disease status, and machine learning. Typing coverage differed by locus: A, B, C, DRB1 and DQB1 were typed in roughly 620-630 donors, DQA1 in about 550, DPA1 in around 600, and DPB1 in about 450. A later analysis re-examined previously published TCR beta repertoires from several hundred donors and added high-resolution HLA genotyping to investigate patterns of TCR occurrence. To decide whether each TCR beta V gene segment behaved as functional or pseudogenic, an earlier analysis of fewer than 750 of the donors relied on high-throughput TCR beta sequencing. An early release covering 550 to 650 HLA-typed donors comprised 250 to 350 gigabases of sequencing data and tens of millions of unique TCR sequences. Every repertoire in the discovery cohort had been generated on one and the same sequencing platform. The aim of the study was to test whether cataloging public T cell receptors could identify signatures of past pathogen exposure.

Summary of the overall study and its limitations: Linkage disequilibrium might explain the correlated functional status among segregating V segments, but an unknown experimental factor could not be excluded. The authors suggested that the approach could potentially be extended to other disease states and immunological phenotypes. Most TCR sequences were observed very rarely across donors, whereas some public TCRs were present in many individuals. Immune exposure information for the cohort was limited to CMV serostatus. V-gene and J-gene trimming of TCR beta chains was associated with a missense DCLRE1C variant in a later genetic analysis, and the association was replicated in an independent cohort. Assigning TCR associations to individual alleles was difficult when HLA alleles, especially DR and DQ, strongly co-occurred. Because counts were too low, seventeen rarely observed V segments, including chromosome 9 orphons, were excluded from the earlier analysis of 587 of the donors. At a false discovery rate of 0.05, a later analysis linked some 17,000 TCR beta sequences to specific HLA alleles. In vitro tests confirmed that a few of the cytomegalovirus-associated TCR beta chains recognize cytomegalovirus antigens. Roughly uniform sequencing depth across donors was assumed in presence/absence analyses, although this assumption may not hold. In an earlier analysis of approximately 590 of the donors, most TCR beta V segments appeared in productive rearrangements about 87% or about 30% of the time, broadly matching IMGT annotations. In a later analysis, several top co-occurrence clusters were reported to appear linked to parvovirus B19, influenza, CMV and Epstein-Barr virus. According to a later analysis, TCR association rates differed among HLA loci, with DRB1 alleles showing the most associated TCRs and HLA-C alleles showing the fewest. The 87-base-pair reads could not distinguish some IMGT-functional V segments, including TRBV6-2 and TRBV6-3, so those segments were excluded. According to a later genetic analysis, donors in an Asian-associated ancestry cluster had fewer N-insertions in productive TCRs than the roughly 670-donor mean. A further reported finding was that TCR beta sequences accurately predicted the HLA-A and HLA-B alleles for most subjects in the first cohort. Because some donors lacked HLA typing at each locus, the association tests relied only on the typed subset. A cluster of highly shared sequence variants was judged likely to be a technical artifact of the sequencing pipeline. In a later analysis, most CMV-associated TCR beta chains were found to appear HLA-restricted, with HLA associations seemingly driven largely by CMV exposure. A total of fewer than 200 TCR beta chains were listed by the study as associated with cytomegalovirus. A later analysis found that HLA-associated TCR beta chains were more clonally expanded and had lower generation probabilities than equally common non-associated chains. The cohort was sequenced for TCR beta chains only, and without alpha or paired-chain data the features that could be detected were limited. Cytomegalovirus status was reported to be diagnosed by the classifier with high specificity and sensitivity in both the original and validation cohorts.

The library was produced with the immunoSEQ multiplex PCR assay. The multiplex PCR relied on a mix of 60 forward primers for TCR Vbeta segments and 13 reverse primers for TCR Jbeta segments. The CDR3 region of rearranged TCR beta genes was amplified from genomic DNA with a multiplex PCR assay. The Illumina HiSeq System was used to sequence the amplified TCR beta libraries as 87-base-pair reads. Regarding the original processing steps: A later analysis tallied about 77 million unique TCR beta chains across the 666 repertoires, and around 12 million of those chains were shared by two or more donors. Raw reads were error-corrected and collapsed into unique sequences with a nearest-neighbor algorithm that merged closely related sequences to remove PCR and sequencing errors. V, D and J gene segments were assigned by aligning CDR3 sequences to IMGT reference sequences. Each retained sequence needed at least a six-nucleotide match to both a V gene segment and a J gene segment. A rearrangement was called productive if the CDR3 had no stop codons and remained in frame with V and J, and every other rearrangement was called non-productive. Following IMGT convention, CDR3 was defined as the stretch from the second conserved V-encoded cysteine up to the conserved J-encoded phenylalanine. Sequences without an unambiguous match to a single V gene segment were excluded from the earlier analysis of 587 of the donors. An earlier analysis of 587 of the donors classified V segments as functional when productive rearrangements were above 56.7% and as segregating when the standard deviation between donors was above 5%. A statistical classification framework was developed to diagnose cytomegalovirus status using the catalog of TCR beta chain sequences. In a later analysis, TCR nucleotide sequences were compared against IMGT/GENE-DB human TR gene sequences so that V and J genes could be assigned. A later analysis assigned CDR3 sequences and most-parsimonious VDJ recombination scenarios with the TCRdist pipeline. A later analysis defined each TCR beta chain by its CDR3 amino acid sequence plus V-gene family, and excluded reads lacking a unique V-gene family. A later analysis removed roughly 590 highly shared, low-generation-probability nucleotide sequences to deal with suspected cross-contamination and a sequencing artifact. In a later analysis, a clonal expansion index was calculated for each public chain from normalized within-repertoire ranks of inferred template counts. Generation probabilities in a later analysis came from a VDJ recombination model fitted to out-of-frame rearrangements, and those results were checked against IGoR. In a later analysis, TCR-TCR, TCR-HLA and TCR-CMV co-occurrence was scored with hypergeometric tests, and a repertoire-size bias correction was applied to TCR pairs. To estimate false discovery rates, a later analysis permuted the HLA or CMV assignments 20 times. In a later analysis, co-occurring TCRs were grouped with DBSCAN, and TCRdist sequence similarity was added when clustering was performed within HLA-allele-positive subsets. Co-occurrence clustering excluded repertoires with fewer than 30,000 or more than 120,000 public chains, plus five with anomalous nucleotide sharing. Imported from immuneACCESS, the table was reduced by TCRdb to in-frame sequences with V and J called. These copies leave out some clones; in studies compared against another copy, an unresolved V gene accounts for under half, and the cause of the remainder is not known. D and trimming were read from the DNA, whereas the V and J calls and clone size are those reported in that table. A total of roughly 71,000 clones appear in this sample, approximately 70% of them only once. The top ten hold about 20% of the sample.

The cohort comprised fewer than 750 healthy bone marrow donors. At the time of sampling, all cohort members were nominally healthy, though unrecorded immune exposures were likely present. The donor tested CMV seropositive, placing the donor among the 250 to 350 seropositive members of the cohort. Each donor provided a peripheral blood sample, and peripheral blood mononuclear cells were used for TCR beta sequencing. The Qiagen DNeasy Blood Extraction Kit was used to extract genomic DNA from the blood cell samples. The receptor chain draws on TRBV10-3 and TRBJ1-2; a weak D assignment points to TRBD1 (5 bases agree). The sequencing input was PBMCs. This receptor was identified in a man in his forties or fifties in good health and CMV-seropositive. The CDR3 protein is CATLTELNYGYTF. The DNA reads TGTGCCACCCTGACAGAGCTTAACTATGGCTACACCTTC.